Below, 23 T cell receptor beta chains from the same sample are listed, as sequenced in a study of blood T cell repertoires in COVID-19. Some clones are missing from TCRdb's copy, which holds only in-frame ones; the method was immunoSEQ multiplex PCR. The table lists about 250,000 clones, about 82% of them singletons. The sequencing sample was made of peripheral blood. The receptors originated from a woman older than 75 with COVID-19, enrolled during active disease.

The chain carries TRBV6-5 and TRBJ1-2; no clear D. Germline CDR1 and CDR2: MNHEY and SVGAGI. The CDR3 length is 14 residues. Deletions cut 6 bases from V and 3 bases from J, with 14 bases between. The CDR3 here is CASSRLGRDYGYTF. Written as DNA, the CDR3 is TGTGCCAGCAGCCGCCTAGGGAGGGACTATGGCTACACCTTC.

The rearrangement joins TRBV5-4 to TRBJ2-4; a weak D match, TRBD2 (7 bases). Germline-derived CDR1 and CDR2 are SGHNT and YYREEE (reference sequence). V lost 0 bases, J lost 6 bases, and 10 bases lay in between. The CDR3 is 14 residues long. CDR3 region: CASSLGGGLNIQYF. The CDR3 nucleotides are TGTGCCAGCAGCTTGGGGGGGGGCCTAAACATTCAGTACTTC. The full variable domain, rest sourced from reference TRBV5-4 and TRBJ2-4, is ETGVTQSPTHLIKTRGQQVTLRCSSQSGHNTVSWYQQALGQGPQFIFQYYREEENGRGNFPPRFSGLQFPNYSSELNVNALELDDSALYLCASSLGGGLNIQYFGAGTRLSVL.

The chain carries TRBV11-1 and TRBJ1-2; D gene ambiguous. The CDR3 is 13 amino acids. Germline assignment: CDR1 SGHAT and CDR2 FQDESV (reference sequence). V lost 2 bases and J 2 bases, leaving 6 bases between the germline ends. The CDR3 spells CASSLSVNYGYTF. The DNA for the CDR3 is TGTGCCAGCAGCTTATCGGTGAACTATGGCTACACCTTC.

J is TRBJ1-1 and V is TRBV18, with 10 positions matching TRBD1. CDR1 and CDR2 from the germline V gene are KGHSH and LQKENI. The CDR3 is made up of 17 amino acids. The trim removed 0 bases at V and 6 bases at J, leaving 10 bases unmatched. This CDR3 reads CASSPPKLTGGPPEAFF. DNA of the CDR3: TGTGCCAGCTCACCACCGAAATTGACAGGGGGCCCCCCTGAAGCTTTCTTT.

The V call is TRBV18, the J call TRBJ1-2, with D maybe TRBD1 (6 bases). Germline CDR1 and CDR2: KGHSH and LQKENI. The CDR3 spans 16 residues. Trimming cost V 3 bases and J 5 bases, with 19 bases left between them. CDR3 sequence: CASSPDLRGTSYGYTF. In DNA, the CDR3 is TGTGCCAGCTCACCGGACCTTAGGGGGACATCGTATGGCTACACCTTC.

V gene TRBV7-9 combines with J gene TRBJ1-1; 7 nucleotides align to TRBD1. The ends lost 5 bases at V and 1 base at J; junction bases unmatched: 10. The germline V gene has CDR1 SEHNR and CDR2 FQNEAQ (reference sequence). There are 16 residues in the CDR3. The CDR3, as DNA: TGTGCCAGCAGCCTCAATCCCGGGACAGCGAACACTGAAGCTTTCTTT. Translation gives CASSLNPGTANTEAFF.

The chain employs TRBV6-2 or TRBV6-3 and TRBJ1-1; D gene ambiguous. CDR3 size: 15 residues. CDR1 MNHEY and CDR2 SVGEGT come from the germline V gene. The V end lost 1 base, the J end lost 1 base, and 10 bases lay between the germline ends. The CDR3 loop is CASSYYGRGNTEAFF. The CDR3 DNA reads TGTGCCAGCAGTTACTATGGACGGGGGAACACTGAAGCTTTCTTT.

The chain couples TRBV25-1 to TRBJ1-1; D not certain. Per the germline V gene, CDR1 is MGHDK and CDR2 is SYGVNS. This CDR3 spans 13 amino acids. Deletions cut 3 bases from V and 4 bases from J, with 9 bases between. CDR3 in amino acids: CASSDLRSTEAFF. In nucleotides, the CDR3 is TGTGCCAGCAGTGACTTACGGAGCACTGAAGCTTTCTTT.

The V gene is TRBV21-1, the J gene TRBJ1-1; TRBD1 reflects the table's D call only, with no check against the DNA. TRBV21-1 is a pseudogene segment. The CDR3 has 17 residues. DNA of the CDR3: TGTGCCAGCAGCAACCGTAGAGGACAGGGTACTAACACTGAAGCTTTCTTT. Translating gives CASSNRRGQGTNTEAFF.

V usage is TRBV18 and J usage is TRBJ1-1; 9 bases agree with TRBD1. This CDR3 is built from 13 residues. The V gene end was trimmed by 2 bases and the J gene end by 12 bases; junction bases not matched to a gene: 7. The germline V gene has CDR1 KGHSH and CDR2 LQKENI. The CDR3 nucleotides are TGTGCCAGCTCACCAGGACAGGGGCAAGAGACTTTCTTT. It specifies CASSPGQGQETFF.

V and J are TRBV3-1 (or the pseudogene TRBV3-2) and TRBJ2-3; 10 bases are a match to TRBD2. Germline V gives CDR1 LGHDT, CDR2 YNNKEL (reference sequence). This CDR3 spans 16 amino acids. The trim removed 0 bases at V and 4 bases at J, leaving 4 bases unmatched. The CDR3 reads CASSQDLAGGADTQYF. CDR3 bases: TGTGCCAGCAGCCAAGATTTAGCGGGGGGAGCAGATACGCAGTATTTT.

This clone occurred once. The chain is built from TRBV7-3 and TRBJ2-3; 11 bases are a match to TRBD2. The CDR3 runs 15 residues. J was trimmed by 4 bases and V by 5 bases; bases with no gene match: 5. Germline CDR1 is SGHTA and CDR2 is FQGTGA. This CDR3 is CASSVTSGDSDTQYF. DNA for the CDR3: TGTGCCAGCAGCGTGACTAGCGGGGATTCAGATACGCAGTATTTT.

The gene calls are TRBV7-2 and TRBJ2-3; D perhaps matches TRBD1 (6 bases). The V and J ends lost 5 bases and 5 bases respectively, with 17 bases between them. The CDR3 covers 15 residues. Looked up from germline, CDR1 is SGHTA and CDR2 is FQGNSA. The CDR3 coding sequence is TGTGCCAGCAGCCCCCAGGTGGGGGCCAGAGATACGCAGTATTTT. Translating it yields CASSPQVGARDTQYF.

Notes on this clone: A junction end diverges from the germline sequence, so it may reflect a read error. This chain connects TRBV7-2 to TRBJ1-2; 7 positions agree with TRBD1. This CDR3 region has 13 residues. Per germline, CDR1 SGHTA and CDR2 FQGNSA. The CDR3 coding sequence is TGTGCCAGCAGCTTAGGGGAAGCAGGGGGGCCGATCTTC. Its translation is CASSLGEAGGPIF.

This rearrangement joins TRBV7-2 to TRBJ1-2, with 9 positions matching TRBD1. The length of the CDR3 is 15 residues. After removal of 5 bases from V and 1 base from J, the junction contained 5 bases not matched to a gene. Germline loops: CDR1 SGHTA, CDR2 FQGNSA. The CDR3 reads CASSRTGADNYGYTF. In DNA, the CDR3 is TGTGCCAGCAGCCGGACAGGGGCGGATAACTATGGCTACACCTTC.

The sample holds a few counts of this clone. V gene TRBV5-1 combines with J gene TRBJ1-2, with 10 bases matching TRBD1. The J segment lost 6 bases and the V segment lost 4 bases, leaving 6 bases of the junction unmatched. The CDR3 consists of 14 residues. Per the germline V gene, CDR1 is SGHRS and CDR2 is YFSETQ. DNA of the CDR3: TGCGCCAGCAGCCTAGGGACAGGGGTTGATGGCTACACCTTC. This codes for CASSLGTGVDGYTF. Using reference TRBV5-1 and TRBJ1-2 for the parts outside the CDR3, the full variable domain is KAGVTQTPRYLIKTRGQQVTLSCSPISGHRSVSWYQQTPGQGLQFLFEYFSETQRNKGNFPGRFSGRQFSNSRSEMNVSTLELGDSALYLCASSLGTGVDGYTFGSGTRLTVV.

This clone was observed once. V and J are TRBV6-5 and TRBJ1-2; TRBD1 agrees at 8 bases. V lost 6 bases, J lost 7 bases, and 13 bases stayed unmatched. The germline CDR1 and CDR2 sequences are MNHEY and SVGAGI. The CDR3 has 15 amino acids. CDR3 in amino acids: CASRALFTGGGGYTF. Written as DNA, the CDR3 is TGTGCCAGCAGAGCTTTATTCACAGGGGGAGGTGGCTACACCTTC.

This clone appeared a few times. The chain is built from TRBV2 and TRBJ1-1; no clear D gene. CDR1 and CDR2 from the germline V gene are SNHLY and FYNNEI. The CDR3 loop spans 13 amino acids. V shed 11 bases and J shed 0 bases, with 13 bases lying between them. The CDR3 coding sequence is TGTGCCGTTACTAGGCAGATGAACACTGAAGCTTTCTTT. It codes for CAVTRQMNTEAFF.

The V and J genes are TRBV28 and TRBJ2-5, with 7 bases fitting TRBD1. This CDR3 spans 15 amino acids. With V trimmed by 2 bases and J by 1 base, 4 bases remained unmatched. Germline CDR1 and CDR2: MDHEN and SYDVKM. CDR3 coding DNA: TGTGCCAGCAGTTTACCAGGGACAGCCCAAGAGACCCAGTACTTC. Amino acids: CASSLPGTAQETQYF.

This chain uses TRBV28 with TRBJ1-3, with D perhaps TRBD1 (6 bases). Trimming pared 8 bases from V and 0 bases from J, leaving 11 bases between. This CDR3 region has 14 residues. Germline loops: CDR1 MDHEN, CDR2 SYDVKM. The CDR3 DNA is TGTGCCAGCCTAAGGGGGACCTCTGGAAACACCATATATTTT. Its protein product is CASLRGTSGNTIYF. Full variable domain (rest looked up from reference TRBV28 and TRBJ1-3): DVKVTQSSRYLVKRTGEKVFLECVQDMDHENMFWYRQDPGLGLRLIYFSYDVKMKEKGDIPEGYSVSREKKERFSLILESASTNQTSMYLCASLRGTSGNTIYFGEGSWLTVV.

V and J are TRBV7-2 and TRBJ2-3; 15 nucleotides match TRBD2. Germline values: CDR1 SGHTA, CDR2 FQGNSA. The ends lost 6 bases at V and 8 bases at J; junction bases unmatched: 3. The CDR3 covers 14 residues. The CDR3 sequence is CASSWTSGGGTQYF. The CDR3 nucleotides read TGTGCCAGCAGTTGGACTAGCGGGGGGGGTACGCAGTATTTT.

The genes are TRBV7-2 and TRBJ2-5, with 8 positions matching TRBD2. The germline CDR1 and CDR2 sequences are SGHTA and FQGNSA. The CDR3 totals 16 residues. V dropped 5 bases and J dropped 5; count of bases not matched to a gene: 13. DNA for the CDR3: TGTGCCAGCAGCCCCGGGGGGGGGCCGCTAATGGAGACCCAGTACTTC. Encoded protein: CASSPGGGPLMETQYF.

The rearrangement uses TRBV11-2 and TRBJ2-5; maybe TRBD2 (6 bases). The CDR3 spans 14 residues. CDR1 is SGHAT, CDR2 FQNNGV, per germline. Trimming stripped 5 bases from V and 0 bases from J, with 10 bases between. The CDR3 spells CASSNRDYQETQYF. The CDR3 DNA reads TGTGCCAGCAGCAACCGGGACTACCAAGAGACCCAGTACTTC.